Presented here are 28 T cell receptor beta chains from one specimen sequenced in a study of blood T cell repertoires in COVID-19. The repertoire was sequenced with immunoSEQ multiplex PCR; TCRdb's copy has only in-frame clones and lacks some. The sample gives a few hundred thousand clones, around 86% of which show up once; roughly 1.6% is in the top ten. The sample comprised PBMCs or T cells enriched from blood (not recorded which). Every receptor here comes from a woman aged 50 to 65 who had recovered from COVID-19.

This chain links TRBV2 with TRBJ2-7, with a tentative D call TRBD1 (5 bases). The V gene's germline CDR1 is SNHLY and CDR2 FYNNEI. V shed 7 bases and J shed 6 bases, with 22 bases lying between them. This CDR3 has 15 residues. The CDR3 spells CASTRAGSPGGEQYF. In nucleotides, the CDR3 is TGTGCCAGCACCCGGGCAGGGTCACCCGGCGGCGAGCAGTACTTC. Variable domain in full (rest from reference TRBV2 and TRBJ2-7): EPEVTQTPSHQVTQMGQEVILRCVPISNHLYFYWYRQILGQKVEFLVSFYNNEISEKSEIFDDQFSVERPDGSNFTLKIRSTKLEDSAMYFCASTRAGSPGGEQYFGPGTRLTVT.

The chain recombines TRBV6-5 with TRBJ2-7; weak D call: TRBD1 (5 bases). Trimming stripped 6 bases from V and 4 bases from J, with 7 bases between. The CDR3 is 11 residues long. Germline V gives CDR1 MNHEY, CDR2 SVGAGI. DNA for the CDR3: TGTGCCAGCAGCAAGGGGTACGAGCAGTACTTC. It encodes CASSKGYEQYF.

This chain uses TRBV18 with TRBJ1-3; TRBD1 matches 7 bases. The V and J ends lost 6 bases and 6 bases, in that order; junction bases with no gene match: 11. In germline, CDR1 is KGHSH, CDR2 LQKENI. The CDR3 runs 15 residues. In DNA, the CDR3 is TGTGCCAGCTCCCCGGGACAGAGCCAAAAAAACACCATATATTTT. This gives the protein CASSPGQSQKNTIYF.

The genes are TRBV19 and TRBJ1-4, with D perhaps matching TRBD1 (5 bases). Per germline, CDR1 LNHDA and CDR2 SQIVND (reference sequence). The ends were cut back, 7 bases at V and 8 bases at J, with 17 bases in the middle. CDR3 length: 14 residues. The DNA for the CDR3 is TGTGCCAGTATGAGGACAATTAGGGAAGAAAAACTGTTTTTT. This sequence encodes CASMRTIREEKLFF.

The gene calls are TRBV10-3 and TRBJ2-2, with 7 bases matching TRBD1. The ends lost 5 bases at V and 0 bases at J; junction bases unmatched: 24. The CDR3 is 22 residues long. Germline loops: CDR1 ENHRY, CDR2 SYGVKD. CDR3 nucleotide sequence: TGTGCCATCAGTCATAAAGGCCCGACAGGGCCACCCCCACCGGCGAACACCGGGGAGCTGTTTTTT. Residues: CAISHKGPTGPPPPANTGELFF.

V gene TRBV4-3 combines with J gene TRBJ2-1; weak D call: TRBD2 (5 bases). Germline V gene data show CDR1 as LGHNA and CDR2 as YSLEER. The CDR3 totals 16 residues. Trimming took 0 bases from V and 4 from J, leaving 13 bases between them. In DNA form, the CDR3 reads TGCGCCAGCAGCCAAGATGCGCGGGTGGGATACAATGAGCAGTTCTTC. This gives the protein CASSQDARVGYNEQFF.

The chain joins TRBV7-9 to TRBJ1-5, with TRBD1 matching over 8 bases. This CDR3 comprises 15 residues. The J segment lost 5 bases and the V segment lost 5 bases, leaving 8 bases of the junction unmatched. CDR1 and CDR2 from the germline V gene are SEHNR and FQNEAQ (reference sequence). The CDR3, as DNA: TGTGCCAGCAGCAAAACAGGGGGAGGAGATCAGCCCCAGCATTTT. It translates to CASSKTGGGDQPQHF.

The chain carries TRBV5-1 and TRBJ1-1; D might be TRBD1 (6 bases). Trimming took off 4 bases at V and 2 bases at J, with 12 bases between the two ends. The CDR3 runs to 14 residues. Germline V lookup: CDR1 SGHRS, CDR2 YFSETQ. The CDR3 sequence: CASSPQGKNTEAFF. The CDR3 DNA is TGCGCCAGCAGCCCTCAGGGGAAAAACACTGAAGCTTTCTTT.

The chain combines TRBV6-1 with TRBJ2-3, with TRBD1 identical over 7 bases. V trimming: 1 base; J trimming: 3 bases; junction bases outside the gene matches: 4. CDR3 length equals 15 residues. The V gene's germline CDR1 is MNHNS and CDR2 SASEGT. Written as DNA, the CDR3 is TGTGCCAGCAGTGAAGTTGGGACAGCTACAGATACGCAGTATTTT. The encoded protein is CASSEVGTATDTQYF.

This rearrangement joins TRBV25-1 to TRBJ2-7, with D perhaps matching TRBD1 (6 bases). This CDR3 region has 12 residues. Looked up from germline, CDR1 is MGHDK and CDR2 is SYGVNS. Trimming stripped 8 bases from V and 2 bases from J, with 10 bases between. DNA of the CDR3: TGTGCCAGCGGGGGCGAACCCTACGAGCAGTACTTC. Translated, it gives CASGGEPYEQYF.

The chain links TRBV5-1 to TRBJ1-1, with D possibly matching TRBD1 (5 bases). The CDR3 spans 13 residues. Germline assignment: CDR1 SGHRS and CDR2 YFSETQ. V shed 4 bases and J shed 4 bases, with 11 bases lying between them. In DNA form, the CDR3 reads TGCGCCAGCAGCATCGGGGGAGGCACTGAAGCTTTCTTT. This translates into CASSIGGGTEAFF.

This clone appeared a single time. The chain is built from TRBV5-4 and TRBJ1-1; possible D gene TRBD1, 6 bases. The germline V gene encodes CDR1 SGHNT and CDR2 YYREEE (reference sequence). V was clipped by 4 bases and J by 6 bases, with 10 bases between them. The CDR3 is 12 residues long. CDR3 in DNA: TGTGCCAGCAGCCCTCAGGGGTCTGAAGCTTTCTTT. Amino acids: CASSPQGSEAFF.

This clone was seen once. The CDR3 DNA follows: TGCAGTGCTAGTACAGTTGAATCCTACAATGAGCAGTTCTTC. Translated: CSASTVESYNEQFF. V usage is TRBV20-1 and J usage is TRBJ2-1, with D uncertain. Trimming shortened V by 3 bases and J by 1 base, and 10 bases separated the two germline ends. CDR3 size: 14 residues. Germline V CDR1 and CDR2: DFQATT, SNEGSKA (reference sequence).

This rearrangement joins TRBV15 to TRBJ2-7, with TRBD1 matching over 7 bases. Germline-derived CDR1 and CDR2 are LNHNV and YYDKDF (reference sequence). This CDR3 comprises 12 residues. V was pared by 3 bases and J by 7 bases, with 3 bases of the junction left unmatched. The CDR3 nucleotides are TGTGCCACCAGCAGGGACAGGTTTGAGCAGTACTTC. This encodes CATSRDRFEQYF.

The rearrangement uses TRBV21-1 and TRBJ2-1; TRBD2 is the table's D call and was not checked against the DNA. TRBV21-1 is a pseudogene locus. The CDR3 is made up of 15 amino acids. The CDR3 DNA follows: TGTGCCAGCAGCACCCCCGGGACTAGCTTTGGTGAGCAGTTCTTC. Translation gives CASSTPGTSFGEQFF.

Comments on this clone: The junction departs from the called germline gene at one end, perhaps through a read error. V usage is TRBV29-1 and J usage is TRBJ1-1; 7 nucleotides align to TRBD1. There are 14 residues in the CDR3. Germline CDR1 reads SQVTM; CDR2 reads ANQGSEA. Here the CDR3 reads CSVAHRGSNTEVFF. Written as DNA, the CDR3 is TGCAGCGTTGCCCACAGGGGCTCTAACACTGAAGTTTTCTTT.

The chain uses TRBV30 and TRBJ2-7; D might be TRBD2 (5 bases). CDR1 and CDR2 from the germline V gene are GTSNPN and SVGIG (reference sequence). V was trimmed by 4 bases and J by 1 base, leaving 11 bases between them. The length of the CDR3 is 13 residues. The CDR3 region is CAWNDGNSYEQYF. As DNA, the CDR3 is TGTGCCTGGAACGACGGGAATTCCTACGAGCAGTACTTC.

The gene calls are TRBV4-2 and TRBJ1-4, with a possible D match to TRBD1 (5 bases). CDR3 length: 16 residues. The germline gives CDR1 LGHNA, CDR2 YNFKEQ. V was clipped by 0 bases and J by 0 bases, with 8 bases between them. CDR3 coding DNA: TGTGCCAGCAGCCAAGATTGGGGGGCAACTAATGAAAAACTGTTTTTT. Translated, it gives CASSQDWGATNEKLFF.

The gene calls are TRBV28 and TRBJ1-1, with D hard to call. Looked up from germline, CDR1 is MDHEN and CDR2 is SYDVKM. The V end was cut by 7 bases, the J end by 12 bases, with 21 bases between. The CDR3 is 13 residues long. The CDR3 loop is CASTVGYRQETFF. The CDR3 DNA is TGTGCCAGCACGGTTGGGTATCGACAAGAAACTTTCTTT.

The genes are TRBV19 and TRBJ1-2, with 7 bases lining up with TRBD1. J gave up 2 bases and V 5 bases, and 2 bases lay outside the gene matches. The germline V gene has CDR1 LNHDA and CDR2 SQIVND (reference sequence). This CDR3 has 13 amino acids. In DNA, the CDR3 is TGTGCCAGTAGTCCCAGGGGGAACTATGGCTACACCTTC. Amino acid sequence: CASSPRGNYGYTF.

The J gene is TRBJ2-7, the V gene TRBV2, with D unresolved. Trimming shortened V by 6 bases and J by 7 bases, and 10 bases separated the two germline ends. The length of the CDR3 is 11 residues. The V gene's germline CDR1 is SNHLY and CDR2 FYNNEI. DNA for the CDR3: TGTGCCAGCAGCCCCTCTAATGAGCAGTACTTC. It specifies CASSPSNEQYF.

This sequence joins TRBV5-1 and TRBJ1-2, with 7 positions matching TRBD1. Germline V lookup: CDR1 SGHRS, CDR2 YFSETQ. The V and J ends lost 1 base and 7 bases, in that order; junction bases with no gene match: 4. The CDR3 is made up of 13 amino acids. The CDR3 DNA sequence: TGCGCCAGCAGCTTGACAGGGGCAGCTGGCTACACCTTC. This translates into CASSLTGAAGYTF.

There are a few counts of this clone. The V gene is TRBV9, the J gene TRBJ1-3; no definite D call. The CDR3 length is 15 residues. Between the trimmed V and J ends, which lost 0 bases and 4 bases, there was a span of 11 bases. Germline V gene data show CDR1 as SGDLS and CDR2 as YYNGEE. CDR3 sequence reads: CASSVAAGFGNTIYF. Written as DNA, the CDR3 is TGTGCCAGCAGCGTAGCGGCGGGGTTCGGAAACACCATATATTTT.

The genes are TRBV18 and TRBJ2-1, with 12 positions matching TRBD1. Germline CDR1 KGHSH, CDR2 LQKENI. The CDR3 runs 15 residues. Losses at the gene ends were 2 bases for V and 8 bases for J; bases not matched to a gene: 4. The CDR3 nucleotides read TGTGCCAGCTCACCAGGGACAGGGGGCCGGGATGAGCAGTTCTTC. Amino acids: CASSPGTGGRDEQFF.

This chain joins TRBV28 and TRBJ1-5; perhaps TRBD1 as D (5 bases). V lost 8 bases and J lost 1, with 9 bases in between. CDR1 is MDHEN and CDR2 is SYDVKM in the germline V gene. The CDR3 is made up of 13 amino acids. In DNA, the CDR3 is TGTGCCAGCCGGAAGGGGAGCAATCAGCCCCAGCATTTT. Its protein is CASRKGSNQPQHF.

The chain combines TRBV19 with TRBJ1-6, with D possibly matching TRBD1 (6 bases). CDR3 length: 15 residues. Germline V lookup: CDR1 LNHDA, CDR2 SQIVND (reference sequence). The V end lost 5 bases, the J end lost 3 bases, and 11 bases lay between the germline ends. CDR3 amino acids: CASSDTGNYNSPLHF. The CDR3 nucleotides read TGTGCCAGTAGTGATACAGGGAACTATAATTCACCCCTCCACTTT.

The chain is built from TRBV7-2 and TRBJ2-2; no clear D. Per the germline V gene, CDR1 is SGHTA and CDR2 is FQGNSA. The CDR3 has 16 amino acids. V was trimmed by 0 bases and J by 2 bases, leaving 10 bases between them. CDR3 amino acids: CASSLARIANTGELFF. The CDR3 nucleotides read TGTGCCAGCAGCTTAGCGAGAATAGCCAACACCGGGGAGCTGTTTTTT.

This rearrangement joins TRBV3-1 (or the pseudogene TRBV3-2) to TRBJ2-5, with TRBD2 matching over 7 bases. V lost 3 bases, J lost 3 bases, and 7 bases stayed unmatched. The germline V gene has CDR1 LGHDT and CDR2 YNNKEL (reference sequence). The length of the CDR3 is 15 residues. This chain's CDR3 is CASSHELAPKETQYF. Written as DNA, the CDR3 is TGTGCCAGCAGCCACGAACTAGCGCCGAAAGAGACCCAGTACTTC.